Shown below are 12 T cell receptor beta chains from a single sample sequenced in a study of vaccination and CD4 T cells after COVID-19. Treatment: approximately 10-day PBMC culture with coronavirus spike peptide pools or control peptides (ViraFEST assay). These receptors lack a known antigen. The Oncomine TCR Beta short-read assay sequenced DNA from cultured CD4+ T cells. TCRdb processed the PCR reads anew with MiXCR; each CDR3 protein has one entry. The sample carries approximately 9,300 distinct CDR3 sequences, 30% to 40% recorded once. The sample comprised CD4+ T cells from blood, cultured in vitro. All receptors come from a human donor who had recovered from COVID-19.

This clonotype came up a few times. CDR3 region: CASSSGQGSHSPLHF. CDR3 coding DNA: TGTGCCAGCAGTTCCGGACAGGGGTCCCACTCACCCCTCCACTTT. This chain connects TRBV27 to TRBJ1-6; 9 bases match TRBD1. The CDR3 runs 15 residues. Germline V lookup: CDR1 MNHEY, CDR2 SMNVEV (reference sequence). V trimming: 4 bases; J trimming: 10 bases; junction bases outside the gene matches: 8.

This rearrangement joins TRBV5-1 to TRBJ2-1; TRBD2 is a possible D gene (5 bases). This CDR3 comprises 15 residues. Trimming removed 0 bases from V and 0 bases from J, with 7 bases in between. The germline CDR1 and CDR2 sequences are SGHRS and YFSETQ. DNA of the CDR3: TGCGCCAGCAGCTTGGGTGGGAGCTCCTACAATGAGCAGTTCTTC. Protein sequence: CASSLGGSSYNEQFF.

The chain employs TRBV24-1 and TRBJ2-2; D gene ambiguous. Germline assignment: CDR1 KGHDR and CDR2 SFDVKD. V shed 0 bases and J shed 6 bases, with 4 bases lying between them. The CDR3 contains 13 residues. The CDR3 DNA reads as TGTGCCACCAGTGATTTGGCGGCCGGGGAGCTGTTTTTT. Residues: CATSDLAAGELFF.

This clonotype was seen more than once but under ten times. The chain has TRBV6-2 or TRBV6-3 and TRBJ2-4; a weak D match, TRBD2 (5 bases). The germline V gene has CDR1 MNHEY and CDR2 SVGEGT. Between the trimmed V and J ends, which lost 6 bases and 0 bases, there was a span of 15 bases. This CDR3 has 16 residues. The DNA of the CDR3 is TGTGCCAGCAGGTTCGGAAGCGGTGTAGCCAAAAACATTCAGTACTTC. Its translation: CASRFGSGVAKNIQYF.

The V and J genes are TRBV5-4 and TRBJ2-5, with D perhaps matching TRBD2 (6 bases). This CDR3 comprises 13 residues. Germline V gene lookup returns CDR1 SGHNT and CDR2 YYREEE (reference sequence). Between the trimmed V and J ends, which lost 3 bases and 4 bases, there was a span of 10 bases. In nucleotides, the CDR3 is TGTGCCAGCAGCTCCGGGGGTACAGAGACCCAGTACTTC. Translated, it gives CASSSGGTETQYF.

The chain links TRBV11-3 to TRBJ1-2; no clear D gene. V gave up 0 bases and J gave up 0 bases, with 11 bases separating them. The CDR3 is 16 amino acids. Per the germline V gene, CDR1 is SGHNT and CDR2 is YENEEA. The CDR3 sequence is CASSLEGRASNYGYTF. As DNA, the CDR3 is TGTGCCAGCAGCTTAGAAGGGAGAGCCTCTAACTATGGCTACACCTTC.

The chain links TRBV19 to TRBJ1-6; D is possibly TRBD1 (5 bases). The germline gives CDR1 LNHDA, CDR2 SQIVND (reference sequence). The V gene lost 7 bases and the J gene lost 7 bases, with 26 bases spanning the gap. This CDR3 is 18 amino acids long. CDR3 DNA sequence: TGTGCCAGTACCCCGTGGTTGGGGCGGGATCTTCAAAATTCACCCCTCCACTTT. Its translation is CASTPWLGRDLQNSPLHF.

J is TRBJ2-1 and V is TRBV6-1; TRBD1 might be the D (5 bases). V lost 3 bases, J lost 6 bases, and 15 bases lay in between. The CDR3 extends over 15 amino acids. Germline CDR1 reads MNHNS; CDR2 reads SASEGT. The CDR3 DNA reads as TGTGCCAGCAGTGATGGGGCCCTGGGGTCCAATGAGCAGTTCTTC. This gives the protein CASSDGALGSNEQFF.

The J gene is TRBJ1-1, the V gene TRBV29-1; D not resolved. CDR1 is SQVTM, CDR2 ANQGSEA, per germline. The CDR3 is 13 residues long. The germline V and J ends were trimmed by 5 bases and 1 base, with 11 bases remaining between them. The CDR3 loop reads CSVKRGRNTEAFF. For the CDR3, the DNA is TGCAGCGTTAAGCGGGGTAGGAACACTGAAGCTTTCTTT.

This clonotype came up a few times. The gene calls are TRBV12-3 or TRBV12-4 and TRBJ1-2; the D gene is possibly TRBD1 (6 bases). This CDR3 is 16 amino acids long. The V end was cut by 6 bases, the J end by 4 bases, with 21 bases between. The chain's CDR3 is CASSLARGATGYGYTF. In DNA, the CDR3 is TGTGCCAGCAGCCTAGCCCGGGGGGCGACGGGCTATGGCTACACCTTC.

This clonotype showed up just a few times. The chain recombines TRBV11-2 with TRBJ2-3; D may match TRBD1 or TRBD2 (5 bases each). V shed 3 bases and J shed 4 bases, with 14 bases lying between them. Per germline, CDR1 SGHAT and CDR2 FQNNGV. The CDR3 runs 15 residues. In nucleotides, the CDR3 is TGTGCCAGCAGCTTTGGGACCTGGGGCGCAGATACGCAGTATTTT. Translation: CASSFGTWGADTQYF.

This clonotype is medium-sized within its sample. This chain uses TRBV5-4 with TRBJ1-1, with TRBD1 as a possible D gene (5 bases). The germline CDR1 and CDR2 sequences are SGHNT and YYREEE (reference sequence). This CDR3 spans 15 amino acids. V lost 3 bases to trimming and J lost 5 bases, with 17 bases between them. The CDR3 nucleotides are TGTGCCAGCAGCTCCCGCTCGGGGGGGATTACTGAAGCTTTCTTT. Amino acid sequence: CASSSRSGGITEAFF.